These 25 T cell receptor beta chains were sequenced from one sample in a study of cytomegalovirus exposure and HLA in healthy donors. The PCR made use of 60 Vbeta and 13 Jbeta primers. Libraries were prepared by immunoSEQ multiplex PCR; TCRdb keeps only in-frame clonotypes and omits some of them. The table lists some 180,000 clones. The sample was PBMCs. The receptor source for this set is a man younger than 40 in good health and CMV-seronegative.

The rearrangement joins TRBV10-3 to TRBJ2-1; 9 nucleotides agree with TRBD2. The V gene end was trimmed by 0 bases and the J gene end by 10 bases; junction bases not matched to a gene: 10. Germline loops: CDR1 ENHRY, CDR2 SYGVKD. CDR3 size: 16 residues. This CDR3 is CAISESGGRAFGEQFF. The CDR3 nucleotides are TGTGCCATCAGTGAGTCTGGCGGGAGGGCCTTTGGGGAGCAGTTCTTC.

The rearrangement uses TRBV27 and TRBJ1-6, with 8 bases identical to TRBD1. Germline V gives CDR1 MNHEY, CDR2 SMNVEV (reference sequence). The trim removed 5 bases at V and 0 bases at J, leaving 9 bases unmatched. The length of the CDR3 is 18 residues. The CDR3 bases are TGTGCCAGCAGTGGGAAGACAGGGGCCAGCTCCTATAATTCACCCCTCCACTTT. This translates into CASSGKTGASSYNSPLHF.

This chain joins TRBV11-2 and TRBJ1-2; 7 nucleotides match TRBD1. Per germline, CDR1 SGHAT and CDR2 FQNNGV. The CDR3 spans 13 residues. J gave up 10 bases and V 0 bases, and 5 bases lay outside the gene matches. The CDR3, as DNA: TGTGCCAGCAGCTTAGATACGACAGGGCCCTACACCTTC. As protein: CASSLDTTGPYTF.

The chain uses TRBV9 and TRBJ1-1; TRBD1 is a possible D gene (6 bases). The CDR3 contains 15 residues. V was clipped by 4 bases and J by 0 bases, with 13 bases between them. Germline-derived CDR1 and CDR2 are SGDLS and YYNGEE. The CDR3 loop is CASSTYRAMNTEAFF. The DNA of the CDR3 is TGTGCCAGCAGCACATACAGGGCCATGAACACTGAAGCTTTCTTT.

The rearrangement links TRBV27 to TRBJ2-7; tentative D call: TRBD2 (5 bases). CDR1 and CDR2 from the germline V gene are MNHEY and SMNVEV (reference sequence). The CDR3 length is 15 residues. V was trimmed by 1 base and J by 1 base, leaving 11 bases between them. Here the CDR3 DNA reads TGTGCCAGCAGTTTATATGGAAGCGGATCCTACGAGCAGTACTTC. This sequence encodes CASSLYGSGSYEQYF.

J is TRBJ2-2 and V is TRBV18, with a tentative D call TRBD1 (5 bases). The CDR3 is 19 amino acids. Deletions cut 6 bases from V and 0 bases from J, with 23 bases between. Germline CDR1 and CDR2: KGHSH and LQKENI. The chain's CDR3 is CASSRSAGNLDANTGELFF. CDR3 coding DNA: TGTGCCAGCTCTAGATCGGCAGGGAATCTTGACGCGAACACCGGGGAGCTGTTTTTT. The variable domain in full, completed from reference TRBV18 and TRBJ2-2, reads NAGVMQNPRHLVRRRGQEARLRCSPMKGHSHVYWYRQLPEEGLKFMVYLQKENIIDESGMPKERFSAEFPKEGPSILRIQQVVRGDSAAYFCASSRSAGNLDANTGELFFGEGSRLTVL.

V usage is TRBV7-7 and J usage is TRBJ2-5; 8 bases line up with TRBD1. The CDR3 has 14 residues. The trim removed 5 bases at V and 5 bases at J, leaving 7 bases unmatched. Germline assignment: CDR1 SSHAT and CDR2 FNYEAQ (reference sequence). As DNA, the CDR3 is TGTGCCAGCAGCCCTCAGGGGGCGCGGGAGACCCAGTACTTC. Protein: CASSPQGARETQYF.

The chain combines TRBV7-2 with TRBJ2-2, with D unresolved. Looked up from germline, CDR1 is SGHTA and CDR2 is FQGNSA. The CDR3 runs 11 residues. V dropped 3 bases and J dropped 7 bases, with 3 bases sitting between them. The CDR3 sequence is CASSFFGELFF. In DNA form, the CDR3 reads TGTGCCAGCAGCTTCTTCGGGGAGCTGTTTTTT.

V gene TRBV5-1 combines with J gene TRBJ1-4, with 7 bases that match TRBD1. Germline CDR1 SGHRS, CDR2 YFSETQ. The CDR3 runs to 15 residues. V trimming: 3 bases; J trimming: 1 base; junction bases outside the gene matches: 3. CDR3 nucleotides: TGCGCCAGCAGCTCCAACAGGGGAACTAATGAAAAACTGTTTTTT. It translates to CASSSNRGTNEKLFF.

This chain joins TRBV5-5 and TRBJ2-3, with no clear D. From germline, CDR1 is SGHKS and CDR2 YYEKEE (reference sequence). There are 11 residues in the CDR3. Trimming took off 4 bases at V and 5 bases at J, with 5 bases between the two ends. This CDR3 is CASSIGDTQYF. For the CDR3, the DNA is TGTGCCAGCAGCATCGGAGATACGCAGTATTTT. Together with reference TRBV5-5 and TRBJ2-3, the CDR3 gives the full variable domain: DAGVTQSPTHLIKTRGQQVTLRCSPISGHKSVSWYQQVLGQGPQFIFQYYEKEERGRGNFPDRFSARQFPNYSSELNVNALLLGDSALYLCASSIGDTQYFGPGTRLTVL.

The V gene is TRBV29-1, the J gene TRBJ2-3, with 9 bases fitting TRBD1. V shed 6 bases, J shed 1 base, and the junction held 2 bases outside the gene matches. CDR1 is SQVTM, CDR2 ANQGSEA, per germline. The CDR3 loop spans 13 amino acids. CDR3 residues: CSVRDRGTDTQYF. In nucleotides, the CDR3 is TGCAGCGTCCGGGACAGGGGCACAGATACGCAGTATTTT.

This chain connects TRBV19 to TRBJ1-5; the match to TRBD1 covers 8 bases. This CDR3 has 17 amino acids. The V and J ends lost 4 bases and 2 bases, in that order; junction bases with no gene match: 10. Per germline, CDR1 LNHDA and CDR2 SQIVND (reference sequence). CDR3 protein: CASSRLDRVGGNQPQHF. CDR3 bases: TGTGCCAGTAGTAGACTGGACAGGGTGGGGGGCAATCAGCCCCAGCATTTT.

The chain joins TRBV19 to TRBJ1-2; a weak D match, TRBD1 (5 bases). CDR1 is LNHDA, CDR2 SQIVND, per germline (reference sequence). This CDR3 has 14 amino acids. V dropped 5 bases and J dropped 3 bases, with 13 bases sitting between them. CDR3 sequence (DNA): TGTGCCAGTAGTGTCAGGGCTGCAGACTATGGCTACACCTTC. Protein sequence: CASSVRAADYGYTF. The full variable domain, its missing parts supplied by reference TRBV19 and TRBJ1-2, is DGGITQSPKYLFRKEGQNVTLSCEQNLNHDAMYWYRQDPGQGLRLIYYSQIVNDFQKGDIAEGYSVSREKKESFPLTVTSAQKNPTAFYLCASSVRAADYGYTFGSGTRLTVV.

The rearrangement joins TRBV5-4 to TRBJ2-7, with unresolved D. Trimming removed 0 bases from V and 0 bases from J, with 7 bases in between. Germline lookup yields CDR1 SGHNT and CDR2 YYREEE (reference sequence). The CDR3 covers 14 residues. The CDR3 bases are TGTGCCAGCAGCTTGGGCATGAGCTCCTACGAGCAGTACTTC. Translating it yields CASSLGMSSYEQYF.

In DNA, the CDR3 is TGTGCCACCCAGCACCCACAGGGCTACACAGATACGCAGTATTTT. Translated: CATQHPQGYTDTQYF. The chain has TRBV25-1 and TRBJ2-3; a weak D match, TRBD1 (6 bases). CDR3 length: 15 amino acids. V lost 10 bases, J lost 2 bases, and 19 bases lay in between. Germline CDR1 MGHDK, CDR2 SYGVNS. Filled out from reference TRBV25-1 and TRBJ2-3, the complete variable domain reads EADIYQTPRYLVIGTGKKITLECSQTMGHDKMYWYQQDPGMELHLIHYSYGVNSTEKGDLSSESTVSRIRTEHFPLTLESARPSHTSQYLCATQHPQGYTDTQYFGPGTRLTVL.

V and J are TRBV27 and TRBJ2-2; D is unresolved. The CDR3 is 14 residues long. Germline CDR1 MNHEY, CDR2 SMNVEV (reference sequence). Trimming removed 2 bases at V and 5 bases at J, with 9 bases between. The CDR3 sequence: CASSLKSYTGELFF. CDR3 in DNA: TGTGCCAGCAGTTTAAAGAGTTATACCGGGGAGCTGTTTTTT.

The rearrangement links TRBV4-3 to TRBJ1-5, with D maybe TRBD1 (6 bases). The CDR3 consists of 16 residues. Deletions cut 0 bases from V and 9 bases from J, with 18 bases between. The germline gives CDR1 LGHNA, CDR2 YSLEER. For the CDR3, the DNA is TGCGCCAGCAGCCAAGACTTATCCAGGGGTTGGTGGCCCCAGCATTTT. Its protein product is CASSQDLSRGWWPQHF.

This CDR3 reads CASSDRDPGNTIYF. DNA for the CDR3: TGTGCCAGCTCAGACAGAGATCCTGGAAACACCATATATTTT. The chain couples TRBV9 to TRBJ1-3; possible D gene TRBD1, 5 bases. Trimming took 7 bases from V and 2 from J, leaving 13 bases between them. The germline V gene has CDR1 SGDLS and CDR2 YYNGEE. CDR3 length: 14 amino acids. Looking up the rest from reference TRBV9 and TRBJ1-3 gives the full variable domain: DSGVTQTPKHLITATGQRVTLRCSPRSGDLSVYWYQQSLDQGLQFLIQYYNGEERAKGNILERFSAQQFPDLHSELNLSSLELGDSALYFCASSDRDPGNTIYFGEGSWLTVV.

V usage is TRBV5-6 and J usage is TRBJ2-3, with no clear D. From germline, CDR1 is SGHDT and CDR2 YYEEEE. With 2 bases removed from V and 4 bases from J, the gap between germline ends came to 8 bases. The CDR3 totals 13 residues. The CDR3 DNA sequence: TGTGCCAGCAGCTTAAGAGGTTCAGATACGCAGTATTTT. Translation gives CASSLRGSDTQYF.

V usage is TRBV30 and J usage is TRBJ1-2; D gene ambiguous. The V end lost 0 bases, the J end lost 4 bases, and 3 bases lay between the germline ends. CDR3 size: 11 residues. CDR1 GTSNPN and CDR2 SVGIG come from the germline V gene (reference sequence). CDR3 protein: CAWSVSYGYTF. The CDR3 DNA reads as TGTGCCTGGAGTGTCTCCTATGGCTACACCTTC. The full variable domain, rest sourced from reference TRBV30 and TRBJ1-2, is SQTIHQWPATLVQPVGSPLSLECTVEGTSNPNLYWYRQAAGRGLQLLFYSVGIGQISSEVPQNLSASRPQDRQFILSSKKLLLSDSGFYLCAWSVSYGYTFGSGTRLTVV.

V usage is TRBV7-2 and J usage is TRBJ1-5; TRBD1 agrees at 11 bases. This CDR3 is 17 amino acids long. Trimming removed 4 bases from V and 5 bases from J; junction bases left unmatched: 10. Germline V gene data show CDR1 as SGHTA and CDR2 as FQGNSA. The CDR3 loop is CASSSVWTGGIHQPQHF. The CDR3 DNA reads as TGTGCCAGCAGCTCGGTTTGGACAGGGGGCATTCATCAGCCCCAGCATTTT.

The rearrangement uses TRBV30 and TRBJ2-7; TRBD2 is a possible D gene (6 bases). V was pared by 2 bases and J by 0 bases, with 11 bases between. The germline V gene has CDR1 GTSNPN and CDR2 SVGIG (reference sequence). The CDR3 has 14 residues. The CDR3 loop reads CAWSPGTGSYEQYF. The CDR3 DNA reads TGTGCCTGGAGTCCCGGGACTGGCTCCTACGAGCAGTACTTC.

V is TRBV27 and J is TRBJ1-2; D ambiguous. The germline V and J ends were trimmed by 5 bases and 4 bases, with 14 bases remaining between them. Germline values: CDR1 MNHEY, CDR2 SMNVEV (reference sequence). The CDR3 runs to 14 residues. CDR3 in amino acids: CASSPRIQGYGYTF. CDR3 sequence (DNA): TGTGCCAGCAGTCCCAGGATCCAAGGCTATGGCTACACCTTC.

In the case of this clone: The same CDR3 arises from other DNA sequences in this sample as well. The chain recombines TRBV9 with TRBJ1-1, with D unresolved. The CDR3 contains 14 residues. V was shortened by 0 bases and J by 0 bases, with 6 bases between the two germline ends. Germline CDR1 reads SGDLS; CDR2 reads YYNGEE. CDR3 protein: CASSVEGVNTEAFF. The CDR3 coding sequence is TGTGCCAGCAGCGTAGAAGGAGTGAACACTGAAGCTTTCTTT.

V usage is TRBV18 and J usage is TRBJ1-4; D gene unclear. This CDR3 spans 14 amino acids. Germline V gene data show CDR1 as KGHSH and CDR2 as LQKENI. Trimming removed 1 base at V and 10 bases at J, with 13 bases between. The CDR3 bases are TGTGCCAGCTCACCACAGCGCAGCGGTGGAAAACTGTTTTTT. Its protein product is CASSPQRSGGKLFF.